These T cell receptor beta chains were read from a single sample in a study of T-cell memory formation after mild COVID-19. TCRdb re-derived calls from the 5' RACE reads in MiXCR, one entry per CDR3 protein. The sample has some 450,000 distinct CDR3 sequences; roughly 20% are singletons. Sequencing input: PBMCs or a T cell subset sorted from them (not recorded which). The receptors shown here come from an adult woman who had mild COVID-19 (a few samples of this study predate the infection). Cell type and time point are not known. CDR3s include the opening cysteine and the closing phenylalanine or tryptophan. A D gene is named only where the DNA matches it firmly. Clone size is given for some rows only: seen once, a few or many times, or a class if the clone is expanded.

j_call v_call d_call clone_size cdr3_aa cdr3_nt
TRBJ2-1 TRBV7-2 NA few CASSLGFAGEQFF TGTGCCAGCAGCTTAGGGTTCGCGGGGGAGCAGTTCTTC
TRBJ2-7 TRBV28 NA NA CASSDPRVPYEQYF TGTGCCAGCAGCGATCCGAGGGTACCCTACGAGCAGTACTTC
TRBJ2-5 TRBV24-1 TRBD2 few CATSDSGTSGGGETQYF TGTGCCACCAGTGACTCTGGGACTAGCGGGGGCGGAGAGACCCAGTACTTC
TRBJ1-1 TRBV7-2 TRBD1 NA CASSLEDRVWGKPEAFF TGTGCCAGCAGCTTAGAAGACAGGGTCTGGGGCAAACCTGAAGCTTTCTTT
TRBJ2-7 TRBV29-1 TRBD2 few CSVEMGLAGSYEQYF TGCAGCGTTGAAATGGGACTAGCGGGATCCTACGAGCAGTACTTC
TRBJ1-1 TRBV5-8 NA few CASSLYPVTEAFF TGTGCCAGCAGCCTTTACCCCGTCACTGAAGCTTTCTTT
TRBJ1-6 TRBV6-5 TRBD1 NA CASSVTGLDSPLHF TGTGCCAGCAGTGTGACAGGGTTGGATTCACCCCTCCACTTT
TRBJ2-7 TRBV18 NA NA CASSPLGGHYYEQYF TGTGCCAGCTCACCATTAGGGGGGCACTACTACGAGCAGTACTTC
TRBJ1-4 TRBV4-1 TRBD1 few CASSPDRGVMEKLFF TGCGCCAGCAGCCCAGACAGGGGGGTGATGGAAAAACTGTTTTTT
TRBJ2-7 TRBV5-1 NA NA CASMAGTSYEQYF TGCGCCAGCATGGCAGGAACATCCTACGAGCAGTACTTC
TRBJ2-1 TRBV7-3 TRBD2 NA CASSLGGVSYNEQFF TGTGCCAGCAGCTTAGGGGGGGTCTCCTACAATGAGCAGTTCTTC
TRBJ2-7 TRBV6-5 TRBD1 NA CASSYRRQGSYEQYF TGTGCCAGCAGTTACCGCAGACAGGGTTCCTACGAGCAGTACTTC
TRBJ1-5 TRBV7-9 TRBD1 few CASSARQGPSNQPQHF TGTGCCAGCAGCGCCCGACAGGGGCCTAGCAATCAGCCCCAGCATTTT
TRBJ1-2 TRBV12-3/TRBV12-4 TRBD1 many CASSPRTGANYGYTF TGTGCCAGCAGTCCCAGGACAGGGGCTAACTATGGCTACACCTTC
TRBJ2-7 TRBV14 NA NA CASSPLRGSSYEQYF TGTGCCAGCAGCCCCCTTCGGGGCAGCTCCTACGAGCAGTACTTC
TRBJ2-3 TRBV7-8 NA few CASILARGRRDTQYF TGTGCCAGCATCCTCGCGCGGGGACGGAGGGATACGCAGTATTTT
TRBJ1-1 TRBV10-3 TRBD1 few CAITGTGKNTEAFF TGTGCCATCACCGGGACAGGGAAGAACACTGAAGCTTTCTTT
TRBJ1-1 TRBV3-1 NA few CASRPFVGVNTEAFF TGTGCCAGCAGACCCTTTGTGGGCGTGAACACTGAAGCTTTCTTT
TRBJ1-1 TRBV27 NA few CASSLSPLTEAFF TGTGCCAGCAGTTTATCCCCGCTGACTGAAGCTTTCTTT